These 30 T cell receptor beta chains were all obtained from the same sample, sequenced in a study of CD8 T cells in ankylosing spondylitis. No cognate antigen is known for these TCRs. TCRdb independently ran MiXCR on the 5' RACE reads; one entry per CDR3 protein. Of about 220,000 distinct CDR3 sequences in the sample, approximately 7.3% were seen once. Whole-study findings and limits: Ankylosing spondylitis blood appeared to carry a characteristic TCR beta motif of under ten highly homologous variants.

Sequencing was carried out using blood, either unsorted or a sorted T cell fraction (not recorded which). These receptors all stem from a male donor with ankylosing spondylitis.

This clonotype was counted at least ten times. CDR3 residues: CASSFSGYEQYF. The CDR3 coding sequence is TGTGCCAGCAGCTTTAGCGGGTACGAGCAGTACTTC. The chain has TRBV7-9 and TRBJ2-7, with 7 bases identical to TRBD2. The V gene end was trimmed by 3 bases and the J gene end by 4 bases; junction bases not matched to a gene: 0. CDR1 is SEHNR, CDR2 FQNEAQ, per germline (reference sequence). The CDR3 consists of 12 residues.

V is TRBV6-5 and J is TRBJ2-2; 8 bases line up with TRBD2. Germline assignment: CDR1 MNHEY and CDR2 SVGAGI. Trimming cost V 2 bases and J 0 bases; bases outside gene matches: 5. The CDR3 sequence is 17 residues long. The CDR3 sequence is CASSYAELAANTGELFF. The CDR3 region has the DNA TGTGCCAGCAGTTACGCCGAACTAGCGGCGAACACCGGGGAGCTGTTTTTT.

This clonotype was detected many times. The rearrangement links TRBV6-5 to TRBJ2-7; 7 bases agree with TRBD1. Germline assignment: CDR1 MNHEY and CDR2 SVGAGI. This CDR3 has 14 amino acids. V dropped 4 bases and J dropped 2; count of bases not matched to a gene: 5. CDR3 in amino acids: CASSSGQKTYEQYF. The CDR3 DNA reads TGTGCCAGCAGTTCGGGACAGAAGACCTACGAGCAGTACTTC.

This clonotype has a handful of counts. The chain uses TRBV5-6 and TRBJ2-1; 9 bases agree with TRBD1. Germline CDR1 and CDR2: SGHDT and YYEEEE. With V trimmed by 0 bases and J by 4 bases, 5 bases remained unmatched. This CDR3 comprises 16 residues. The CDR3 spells CASSLVGQGIYNEQFF. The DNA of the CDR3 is TGTGCCAGCAGCTTGGTAGGACAGGGGATTTACAATGAGCAGTTCTTC.

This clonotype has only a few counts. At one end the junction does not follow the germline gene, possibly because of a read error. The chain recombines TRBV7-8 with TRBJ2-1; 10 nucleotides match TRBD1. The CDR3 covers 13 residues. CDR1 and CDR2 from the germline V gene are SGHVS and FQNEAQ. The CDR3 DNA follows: TGTGCCGGCTCGGGACAGGGGTTTTCGGTCCGGATCTTC. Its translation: CAGSGQGFSVRIF. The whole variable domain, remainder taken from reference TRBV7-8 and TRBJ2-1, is GAGVSQSPRYKVAKRGQDVALRCDPISGHVSLFWYQQALGQGPEFLTYFQNEAQLDKSGLPSDRFFAERPEGSVSTLKIQRTQQEDSAVYLCAGSGQGFSVRIFGPGTRLTVL.

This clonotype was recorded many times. CDR3 nucleotides: TGTGCCAGCAGCTCGAAAGATACGCAGTATTTT. Protein sequence: CASSSKDTQYF. The chain recombines TRBV7-9 with TRBJ2-3; the D is unclear. The CDR3 has 11 residues. The V gene lost 4 bases and the J gene lost 5 bases, with 4 bases spanning the gap. Germline CDR1 and CDR2: SEHNR and FQNEAQ (reference sequence).

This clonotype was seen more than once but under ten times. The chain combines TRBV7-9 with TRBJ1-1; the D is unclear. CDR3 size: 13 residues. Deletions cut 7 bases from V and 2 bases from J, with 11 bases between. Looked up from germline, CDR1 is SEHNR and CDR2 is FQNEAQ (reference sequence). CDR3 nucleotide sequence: TGTGCCAGCATGGAAGCGGGCAACACTGAAGCTTTCTTT. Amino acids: CASMEAGNTEAFF.

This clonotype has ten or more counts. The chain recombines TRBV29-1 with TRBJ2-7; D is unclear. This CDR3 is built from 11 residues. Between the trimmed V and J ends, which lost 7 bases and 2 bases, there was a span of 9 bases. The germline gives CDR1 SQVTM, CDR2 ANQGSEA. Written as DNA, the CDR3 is TGCAGCGGTACAGACACCTACGAGCAGTACTTC. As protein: CSGTDTYEQYF.

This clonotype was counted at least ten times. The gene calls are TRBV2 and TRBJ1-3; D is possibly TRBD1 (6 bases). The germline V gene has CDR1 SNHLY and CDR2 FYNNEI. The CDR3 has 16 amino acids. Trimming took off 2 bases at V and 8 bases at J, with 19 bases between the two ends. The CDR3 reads CASSENRAQGFYTIYF. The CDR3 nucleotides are TGTGCCAGCAGTGAAAACCGTGCCCAGGGGTTTTACACCATATATTTT.

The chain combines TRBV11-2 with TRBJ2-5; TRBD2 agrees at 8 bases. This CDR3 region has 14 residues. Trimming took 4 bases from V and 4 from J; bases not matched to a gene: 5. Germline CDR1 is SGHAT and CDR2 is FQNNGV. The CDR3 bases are TGTGCCAGCAGCTACGGGACTAGGGGAGAGACCCAGTACTTC. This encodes CASSYGTRGETQYF.

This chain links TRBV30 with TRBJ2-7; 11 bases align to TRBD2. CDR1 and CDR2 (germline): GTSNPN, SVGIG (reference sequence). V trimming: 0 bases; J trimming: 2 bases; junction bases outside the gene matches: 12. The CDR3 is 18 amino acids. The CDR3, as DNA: TGTGCCTGGAGTGTGCAGGAACTAGCGGGAGAGGAGGCCTACGAGCAGTACTTC. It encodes CAWSVQELAGEEAYEQYF. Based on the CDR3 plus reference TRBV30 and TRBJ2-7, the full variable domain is SQTIHQWPATLVQPVGSPLSLECTVEGTSNPNLYWYRQAAGRGLQLLFYSVGIGQISSEVPQNLSASRPQDRQFILSSKKLLLSDSGFYLCAWSVQELAGEEAYEQYFGPGTRLTVT.

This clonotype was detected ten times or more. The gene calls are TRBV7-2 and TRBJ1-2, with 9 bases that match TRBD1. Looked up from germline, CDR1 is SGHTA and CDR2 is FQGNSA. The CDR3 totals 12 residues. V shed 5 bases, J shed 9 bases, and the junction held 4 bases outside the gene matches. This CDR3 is CASSPGQGSYTF. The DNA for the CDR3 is TGTGCCAGCAGCCCTGGACAGGGGAGCTACACCTTC.

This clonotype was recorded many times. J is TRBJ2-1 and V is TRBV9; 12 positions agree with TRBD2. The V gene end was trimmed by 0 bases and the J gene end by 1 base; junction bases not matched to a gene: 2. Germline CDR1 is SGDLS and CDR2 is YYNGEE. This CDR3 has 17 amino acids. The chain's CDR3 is CASSVEGLAGSYNEQFF. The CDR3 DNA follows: TGTGCCAGCAGCGTAGAAGGACTAGCGGGATCCTACAATGAGCAGTTCTTC.

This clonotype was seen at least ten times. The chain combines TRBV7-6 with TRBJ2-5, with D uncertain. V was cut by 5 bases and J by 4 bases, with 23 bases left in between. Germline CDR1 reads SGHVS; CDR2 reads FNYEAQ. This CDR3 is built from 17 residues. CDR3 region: CASSLFIMGSEGETQYF. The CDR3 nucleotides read TGTGCCAGCAGCCTCTTCATTATGGGATCGGAAGGAGAGACCCAGTACTTC.

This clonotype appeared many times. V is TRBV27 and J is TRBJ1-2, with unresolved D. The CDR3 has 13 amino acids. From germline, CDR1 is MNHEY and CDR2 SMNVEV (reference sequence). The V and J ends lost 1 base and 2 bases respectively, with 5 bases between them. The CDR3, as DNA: TGTGCCAGCAGTTTATGGAGCAACTATGGCTACACCTTC. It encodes CASSLWSNYGYTF.

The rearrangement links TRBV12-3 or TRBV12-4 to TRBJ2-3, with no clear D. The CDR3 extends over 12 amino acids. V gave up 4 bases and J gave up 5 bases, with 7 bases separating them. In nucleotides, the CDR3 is TGTGCCAGCAGTTCTATGAAAGATACGCAGTATTTT. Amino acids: CASSSMKDTQYF.

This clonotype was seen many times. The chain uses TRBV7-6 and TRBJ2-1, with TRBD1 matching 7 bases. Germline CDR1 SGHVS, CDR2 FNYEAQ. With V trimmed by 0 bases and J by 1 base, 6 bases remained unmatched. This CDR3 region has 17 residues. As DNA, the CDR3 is TGTGCCAGCAGCTTAGCCGCTGGCAGGGGGTCCTACAATGAGCAGTTCTTC. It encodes CASSLAAGRGSYNEQFF.

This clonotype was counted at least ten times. For the CDR3, the DNA is TGCAGTGCTATCGGACCTGAAGCTTTCTTT. The encoded protein is CSAIGPEAFF. The gene calls are TRBV20-1 and TRBJ1-1; D gene ambiguous. V dropped 4 bases and J dropped 6 bases, with 6 bases sitting between them. Germline-derived CDR1 and CDR2 are DFQATT and SNEGSKA (reference sequence). There are 10 residues in the CDR3.

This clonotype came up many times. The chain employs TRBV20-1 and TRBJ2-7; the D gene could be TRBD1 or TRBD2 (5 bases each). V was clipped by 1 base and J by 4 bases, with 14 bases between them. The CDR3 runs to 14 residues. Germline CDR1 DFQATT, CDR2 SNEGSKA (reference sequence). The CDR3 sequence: CSARAPRGGYEQYF. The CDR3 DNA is TGCAGTGCTAGAGCCCCGAGGGGCGGGTACGAGCAGTACTTC.

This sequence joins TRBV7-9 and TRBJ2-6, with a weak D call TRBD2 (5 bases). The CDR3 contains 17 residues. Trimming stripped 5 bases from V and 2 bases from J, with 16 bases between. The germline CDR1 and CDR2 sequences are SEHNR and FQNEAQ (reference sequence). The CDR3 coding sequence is TGTGCCAGCAGCCCCCGGGGTTTTAGCACTGGGGCCAACGTCCTGACTTTC. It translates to CASSPRGFSTGANVLTF. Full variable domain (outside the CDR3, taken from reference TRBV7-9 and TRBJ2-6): DTGVSQNPRHKITKRGQNVTFRCDPISEHNRLYWYRQTLGQGPEFLTYFQNEAQLEKSRLLSDRFSAERPKGSFSTLEIQRTEQGDSAMYLCASSPRGFSTGANVLTFGAGSRLTVL.

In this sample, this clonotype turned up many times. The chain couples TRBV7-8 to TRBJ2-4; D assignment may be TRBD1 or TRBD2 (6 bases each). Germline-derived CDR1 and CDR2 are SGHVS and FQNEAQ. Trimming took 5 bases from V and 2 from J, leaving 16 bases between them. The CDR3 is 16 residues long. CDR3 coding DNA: TGTGCCAGCAGCCCGAGACAGGAGGGAACCAAAAACATTCAGTACTTC. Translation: CASSPRQEGTKNIQYF.

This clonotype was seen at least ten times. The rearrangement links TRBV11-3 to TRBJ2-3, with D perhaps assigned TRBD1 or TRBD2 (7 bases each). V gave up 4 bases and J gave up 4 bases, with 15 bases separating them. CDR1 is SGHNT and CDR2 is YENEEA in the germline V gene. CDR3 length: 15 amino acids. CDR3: CASSSGRGLADTQYF. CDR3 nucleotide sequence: TGTGCCAGCAGCTCGGGGAGGGGGCTAGCAGATACGCAGTATTTT. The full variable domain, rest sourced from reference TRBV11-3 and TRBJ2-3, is EAGVVQSPRYKIIEKKQPVAFWCNPISGHNTLYWYLQNLGQGPELLIRYENEEAVDDSQLPKDRFSAERLKGVDSTLKIQPAELGDSAVYLCASSSGRGLADTQYFGPGTRLTVL.

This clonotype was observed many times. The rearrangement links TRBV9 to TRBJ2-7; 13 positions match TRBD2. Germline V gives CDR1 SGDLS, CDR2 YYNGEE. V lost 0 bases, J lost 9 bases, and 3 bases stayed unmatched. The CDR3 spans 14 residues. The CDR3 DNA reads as TGTGCCAGCAGCGTAGCGACTAGCGGGGGGATGCAGTACTTC. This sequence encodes CASSVATSGGMQYF. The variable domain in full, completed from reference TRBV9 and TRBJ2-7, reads DSGVTQTPKHLITATGQRVTLRCSPRSGDLSVYWYQQSLDQGLQFLIQYYNGEERAKGNILERFSAQQFPDLHSELNLSSLELGDSALYFCASSVATSGGMQYFGPGTRLTVT.

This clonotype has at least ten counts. CDR3 sequence (DNA): TGTGCCAGCAGTTTTGGTCCGGGGGCTCCTGAAAAACTGTTTTTT. Translation gives CASSFGPGAPEKLFF. V usage is TRBV27 and J usage is TRBJ1-4; perhaps TRBD1 as D (6 bases). CDR3 length: 15 residues. The germline V gene has CDR1 MNHEY and CDR2 SMNVEV (reference sequence). Trimming took off 3 bases at V and 7 bases at J, with 15 bases between the two ends.

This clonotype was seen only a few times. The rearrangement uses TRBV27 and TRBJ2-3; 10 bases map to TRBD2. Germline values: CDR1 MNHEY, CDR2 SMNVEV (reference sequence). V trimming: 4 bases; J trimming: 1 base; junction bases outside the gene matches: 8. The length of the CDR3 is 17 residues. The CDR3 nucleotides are TGTGCCAGCAGTTCCCTTGGGACTAGCGTAGGCACAGATACGCAGTATTTT. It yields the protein CASSSLGTSVGTDTQYF.

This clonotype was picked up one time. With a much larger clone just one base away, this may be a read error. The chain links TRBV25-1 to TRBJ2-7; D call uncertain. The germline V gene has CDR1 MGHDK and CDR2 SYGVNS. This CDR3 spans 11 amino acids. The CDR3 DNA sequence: TGTGCCAGCGGTGATTGGAACGAGCAGTACTTC. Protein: CASGDWNEQYF.

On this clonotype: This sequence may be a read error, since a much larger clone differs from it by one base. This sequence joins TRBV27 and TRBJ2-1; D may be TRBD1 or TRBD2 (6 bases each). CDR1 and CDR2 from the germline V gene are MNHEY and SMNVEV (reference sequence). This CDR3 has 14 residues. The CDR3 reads CASRLWGSGAEQFF. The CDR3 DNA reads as TGTGCCAGCAGATTATGGGGGTCGGGGGCTGAGCAGTTCTTC.

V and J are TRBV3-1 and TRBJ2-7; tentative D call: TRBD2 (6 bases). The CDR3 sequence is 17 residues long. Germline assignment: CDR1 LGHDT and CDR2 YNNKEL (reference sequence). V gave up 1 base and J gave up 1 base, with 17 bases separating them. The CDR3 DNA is TGTGCCAGCAGCCAAGTTCCTGTGCGCGGGACTTCCTACGAGCAGTACTTC. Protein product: CASSQVPVRGTSYEQYF.

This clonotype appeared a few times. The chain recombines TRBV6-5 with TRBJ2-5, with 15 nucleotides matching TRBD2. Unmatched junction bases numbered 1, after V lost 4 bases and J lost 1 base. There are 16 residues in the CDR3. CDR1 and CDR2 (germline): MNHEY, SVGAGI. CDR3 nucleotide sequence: TGTGCCAGCAGTTGGGGACTAGCGGGAGGCCAAGAGACCCAGTACTTC. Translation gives CASSWGLAGGQETQYF.

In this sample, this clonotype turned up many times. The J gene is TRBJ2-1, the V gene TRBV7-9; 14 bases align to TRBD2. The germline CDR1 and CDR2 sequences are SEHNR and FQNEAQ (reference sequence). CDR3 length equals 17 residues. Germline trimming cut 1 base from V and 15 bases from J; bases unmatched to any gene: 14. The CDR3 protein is CASSLVAGTSGSSELFF. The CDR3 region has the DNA TGTGCCAGCAGCTTAGTCGCCGGGACTAGCGGGAGTTCGGAGTTGTTCTTC. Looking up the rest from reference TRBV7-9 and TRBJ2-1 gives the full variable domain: DTGVSQNPRHKITKRGQNVTFRCDPISEHNRLYWYRQTLGQGPEFLTYFQNEAQLEKSRLLSDRFSAERPKGSFSTLEIQRTEQGDSAMYLCASSLVAGTSGSSELFFGPGTRLTVL.